The 17 T cell receptor beta chains presented below share a single source sample, sequenced in a study of T cells in localized non-small cell lung cancer. Profiling relied on immunoSEQ multiplex PCR, and the TCRdb table lists in-frame clones only, not all of them. The data hold approximately 24,000 clones, with roughly 80% observed a single time. Sequences were derived from peripheral blood, sampled before any cancer treatment. The source of these receptors is a man aged 35 to 69 with stage III squamous cell lung carcinoma.

The CDR3 loop is CASSEKAGGRYEQYF. CDR3 coding DNA: TGCGCCAGCAGTGAAAAAGCAGGGGGTCGGTACGAGCAGTACTTC. The genes are TRBV10-1 and TRBJ2-7, with 7 bases that match TRBD1. With 3 bases clipped from V and 4 bases from J, the junction kept 9 bases outside the gene matches. Germline lookup yields CDR1 WNHNN and CDR2 SYGVQD (reference sequence). The CDR3 has 15 residues.

The chain is built from TRBV9 and TRBJ1-5; 7 nucleotides align to TRBD1. Germline V gene data show CDR1 as SGDLS and CDR2 as YYNGEE. V lost 4 bases to trimming and J lost 5 bases; unmatched junction nucleotides: 3. The CDR3 runs 13 residues. CDR3 coding DNA: TGTGCCAGCAGCCGGGACAGTTATCAGCCCCAGCATTTT. As protein: CASSRDSYQPQHF. The full variable domain, completed using reference TRBV9 and TRBJ1-5, is DSGVTQTPKHLITATGQRVTLRCSPRSGDLSVYWYQQSLDQGLQFLIQYYNGEERAKGNILERFSAQQFPDLHSELNLSSLELGDSALYFCASSRDSYQPQHFGDGTRLSIL.

This sequence joins TRBV18 and TRBJ1-5, with D maybe TRBD1 (5 bases). Germline V lookup: CDR1 KGHSH, CDR2 LQKENI. The V gene lost 5 bases and the J gene lost 1 base, with 15 bases spanning the gap. This CDR3 contains 16 residues. The CDR3 DNA sequence: TGTGCCAGCTCAAACGCAGGGCTGGGCAGCAATCAGCCCCAGCATTTT. This translates into CASSNAGLGSNQPQHF. The full variable domain, its missing parts supplied by reference TRBV18 and TRBJ1-5, is NAGVMQNPRHLVRRRGQEARLRCSPMKGHSHVYWYRQLPEEGLKFMVYLQKENIIDESGMPKERFSAEFPKEGPSILRIQQVVRGDSAAYFCASSNAGLGSNQPQHFGDGTRLSIL.

This clone has a single count. The V gene is TRBV6-5, the J gene TRBJ2-5; D is possibly TRBD1 or TRBD2 (7 bases each). Germline V gene lookup returns CDR1 MNHEY and CDR2 SVGAGI. V dropped 11 bases and J dropped 1 base, with 17 bases sitting between them. This CDR3 region has 14 residues. The CDR3 reads CASQGGTVQETQYF. The CDR3 region has the DNA TGTGCCTCCCAGGGGGGGACAGTCCAAGAGACCCAGTACTTC.

The rearrangement links TRBV27 to TRBJ1-2; D is perhaps TRBD1 (5 bases). Trimming left V 7 bases short and J 7 bases short, with 16 bases between. The CDR3 spans 13 residues. Per germline, CDR1 MNHEY and CDR2 SMNVEV (reference sequence). The CDR3 protein is CASMGRDYGGYTF. CDR3 DNA sequence: TGTGCCAGCATGGGGCGGGACTATGGTGGCTACACCTTC.

In this sample, this clone is medium-sized. V gene TRBV30 combines with J gene TRBJ1-1; D unclear. Trimming left V 6 bases short and J 0 bases short, with 14 bases between. Germline assignment: CDR1 GTSNPN and CDR2 SVGIG (reference sequence). The CDR3 sequence is 14 residues long. The CDR3 DNA sequence: TGTGCCTGTATCCCCCTGGGCATGAACACTGAAGCTTTCTTT. Translated, it gives CACIPLGMNTEAFF.

The chain is built from TRBV7-8 and TRBJ1-5; no reliable D call. CDR1 is SGHVS, CDR2 FQNEAQ, per germline. V was clipped by 6 bases and J by 4 bases, with 7 bases between them. The CDR3 sequence is 12 residues long. The CDR3 sequence: CASSDGNQPQHF. The CDR3 coding sequence is TGTGCCAGCAGTGACGGGAATCAGCCCCAGCATTTT.

The chain's CDR3 is CASSLPTNTEAFF. CDR3 in DNA: TGTGCCAGCAGCTTGCCCACGAACACTGAAGCTTTCTTT. J is TRBJ1-1 and V is TRBV5-4; no definite D call. Trimming shortened V by 1 base and J by 1 base, and 5 bases separated the two germline ends. The V gene's germline CDR1 is SGHNT and CDR2 YYREEE (reference sequence). This CDR3 comprises 13 residues.

The CDR3 DNA is TGTGCCAGTAGTAGGGGACTAGCGGCATTCTCCTACGAGCAGTACTTC. This codes for CASSRGLAAFSYEQYF. V is TRBV19 and J is TRBJ2-7, with TRBD2 matching 11 bases. The J segment lost 0 bases and the V segment lost 4 bases, leaving 5 bases of the junction unmatched. The CDR3 contains 16 residues. From germline, CDR1 is LNHDA and CDR2 SQIVND (reference sequence).

This rearrangement joins TRBV6-1 to TRBJ1-1; D call uncertain. Germline CDR1 and CDR2: MNHNS and SASEGT. V was clipped by 5 bases and J by 6 bases, with 16 bases between them. The CDR3 runs to 14 residues. The CDR3 nucleotides are TGTGCCAGCAGTTTCCGACGGGGTTTGGCTGAAGCTTTCTTT. Residues: CASSFRRGLAEAFF.

This clone was observed a handful of times. This sequence joins TRBV30 and TRBJ1-2, with unresolved D. The germline V gene has CDR1 GTSNPN and CDR2 SVGIG (reference sequence). The CDR3 spans 12 residues. V lost 7 bases, J lost 4 bases, and 13 bases lay in between. CDR3 nucleotide sequence: TGTGCCTACTCCCAAAGGAGCTATGGCTACACCTTC. Translating it yields CAYSQRSYGYTF.

The genes are TRBV11-2 and TRBJ1-3; D perhaps matches TRBD1 (5 bases). V was trimmed by 5 bases and J by 0 bases, leaving 14 bases between them. The germline gives CDR1 SGHAT, CDR2 FQNNGV. The CDR3 sequence is 16 residues long. The chain's CDR3 is CASSNPGRRSGNTIYF. CDR3 DNA sequence: TGTGCCAGCAGCAATCCGGGACGCCGCTCTGGAAACACCATATATTTT.

The chain links TRBV29-1 to TRBJ1-1; TRBD1 matches at 7 bases. This CDR3 is built from 13 residues. Trimming took 7 bases from V and 0 from J; bases not matched to a gene: 5. Germline V gives CDR1 SQVTM, CDR2 ANQGSEA. The CDR3 spells CSAGTALNTEAFF. The CDR3 nucleotides are TGCAGCGCCGGGACAGCCTTGAACACTGAAGCTTTCTTT.

The chain links TRBV15 to TRBJ2-3; D is perhaps TRBD2 (7 bases). Trimming pared 0 bases from V and 7 bases from J, leaving 17 bases between. This CDR3 contains 16 residues. Germline assignment: CDR1 LNHNV and CDR2 YYDKDF (reference sequence). CDR3: CATSRELRGAVNTQYF. In DNA, the CDR3 is TGTGCCACCAGCAGAGAACTCCGGGGGGCAGTAAATACGCAGTATTTT.

This clone was counted between two and nine times. The chain links TRBV27 to TRBJ2-1; D gene unclear. V lost 4 bases and J 3 bases, leaving 16 bases between the germline ends. Germline CDR1 and CDR2: MNHEY and SMNVEV (reference sequence). The CDR3 runs to 16 residues. This CDR3 reads CASSSETPDDYNEQFF. Here the CDR3 DNA reads TGTGCCAGCAGTTCCGAGACCCCAGACGACTACAATGAGCAGTTCTTC.

The rearrangement uses TRBV19 and TRBJ1-2; D is unclear. V dropped 4 bases and J dropped 6 bases, with 12 bases sitting between them. The V gene's germline CDR1 is LNHDA and CDR2 SQIVND (reference sequence). The CDR3 runs 13 residues. The CDR3 reads CASSTLRVDGYTF. In nucleotides, the CDR3 is TGTGCCAGTAGTACACTCCGGGTAGATGGCTACACCTTC.

The J gene is TRBJ2-2, the V gene TRBV10-2; D perhaps matches TRBD1 (5 bases). From germline, CDR1 is WSHSY and CDR2 SAAADI. The ends were cut back, 7 bases at V and 4 bases at J, with 10 bases in the middle. CDR3 length: 13 amino acids. The CDR3: CASTIDSTGELFF. CDR3 DNA: TGCGCCAGCACAATCGACAGCACCGGGGAGCTGTTTTTT.